The subject of this entry is one T cell receptor beta chain. Its antigen is unknown. PCR was performed using 60 Vbeta and 13 Jbeta primers. The protocol was immunoSEQ multiplex PCR, while the TCRdb copy is restricted to in-frame clones and leaves out a portion. The data contain 84,000 or so clones, 70% to 80% of them singletons. This entry comes from a study of cytomegalovirus exposure and HLA in healthy donors. Trimming took off 3 bases at V and 1 base at J, with 6 bases between the two ends. The CDR3 covers 13 residues. The germline V gene has CDR1 LNHDA and CDR2 SQIVND (reference sequence). Study conclusions and caveats: Relative to the approximately 700-donor mean, N-insertions were reportedly fewer in an Asian-associated ancestry cluster in a later analysis. Presence/absence analysis assumed near-uniform sequencing depth across donors. Within an earlier analysis, most TCR beta V segments proved productive either about 90% or about 30% of the time. According to reports, the classifier identified cytomegalovirus status with high specificity and sensitivity.

The receptor's source is a human donor in good health. V gene TRBV19 combines with J gene TRBJ1-1; D is ambiguous. Sequenced input: PBMCs. In nucleotides, the CDR3 is TGTGCCAGTAGTATTAATTGGAACACTGAAGCTTTCTTT. It translates to CASSINWNTEAFF.